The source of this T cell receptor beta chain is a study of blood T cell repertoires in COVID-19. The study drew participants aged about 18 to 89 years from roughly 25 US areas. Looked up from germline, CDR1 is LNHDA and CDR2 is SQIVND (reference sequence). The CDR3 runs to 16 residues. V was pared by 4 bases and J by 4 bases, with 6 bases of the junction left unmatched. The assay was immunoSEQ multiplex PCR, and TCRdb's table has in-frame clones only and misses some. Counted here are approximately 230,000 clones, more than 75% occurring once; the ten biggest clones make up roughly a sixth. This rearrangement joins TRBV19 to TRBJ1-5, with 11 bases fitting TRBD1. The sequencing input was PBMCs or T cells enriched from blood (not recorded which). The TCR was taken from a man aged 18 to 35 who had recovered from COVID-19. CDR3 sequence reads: CASSTWDRGANQPQHF. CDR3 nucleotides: TGTGCCAGTAGTACATGGGACAGGGGGGCTAATCAGCCCCAGCATTTT.